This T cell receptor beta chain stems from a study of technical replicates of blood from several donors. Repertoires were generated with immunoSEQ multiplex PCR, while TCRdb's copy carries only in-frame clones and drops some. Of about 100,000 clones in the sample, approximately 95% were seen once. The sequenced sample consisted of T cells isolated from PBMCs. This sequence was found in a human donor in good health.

The CDR3 reads CASSRLGDNEQFF. The DNA for the CDR3 is TGTGCCAGCAGCCGACTAGGGGATAATGAGCAGTTCTTC. The J gene is TRBJ2-1, the V gene TRBV9, with a weak D call TRBD2 (6 bases). V shed 4 bases and J shed 7 bases, with 12 bases lying between them. The CDR3 covers 13 residues. Germline-derived CDR1 and CDR2 are SGDLS and YYNGEE.